Reported below is one T cell receptor (beta chain). At one end, the junction sequence differs from germline, possibly due to a read error. This entry belongs to a study of blood T cell repertoires in COVID-19. In the authors' methods: Researchers report that nucleated cell counts were estimated from reference gene primer amplification. The table came from immunoSEQ multiplex PCR; TCRdb's copy has only in-frame clones and leaves some out. The V and J calls and clone size were taken over from that table, and D and trimming were inferred from the DNA. The sample lists some 400,000 clones; about nine tenths were seen once. Per germline, CDR1 KGHDR and CDR2 SFDVKD. This CDR3 is 18 amino acids long.

The TCR was taken from a woman aged 25 to 39 who had recovered from COVID-19. The chain employs TRBV24-1 and TRBJ1-4, with 9 bases fitting TRBD1. Sequencing was performed on PBMCs or T cells enriched from blood (not recorded which). The CDR3, as DNA: TGTGCCCTAGACGAACCTTGTCCCGGGACAGGGTTGGGGAGAAAAACTGTTTTT. Encoded protein: CALDEPCPGTGLGRKTVF.